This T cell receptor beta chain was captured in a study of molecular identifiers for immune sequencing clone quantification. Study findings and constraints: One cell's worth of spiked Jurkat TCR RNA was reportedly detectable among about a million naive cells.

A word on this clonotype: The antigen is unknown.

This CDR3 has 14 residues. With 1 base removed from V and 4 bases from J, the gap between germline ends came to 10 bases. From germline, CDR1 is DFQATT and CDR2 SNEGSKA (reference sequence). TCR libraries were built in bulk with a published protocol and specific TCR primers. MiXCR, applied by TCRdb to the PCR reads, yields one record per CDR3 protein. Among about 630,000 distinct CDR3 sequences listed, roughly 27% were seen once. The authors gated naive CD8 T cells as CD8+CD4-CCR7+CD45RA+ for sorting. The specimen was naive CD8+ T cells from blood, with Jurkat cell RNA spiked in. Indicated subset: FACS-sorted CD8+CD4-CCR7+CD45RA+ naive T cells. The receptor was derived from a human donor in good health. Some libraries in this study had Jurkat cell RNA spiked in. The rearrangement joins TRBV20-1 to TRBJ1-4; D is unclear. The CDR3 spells CSARGPVDNEKLFF. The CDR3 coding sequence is TGCAGTGCTAGAGGGCCGGTGGATAATGAAAAACTGTTTTTT.